The rows below give T cell receptor beta chains drawn from one sample of a study of shared clonotypes between healthy human individuals. TCRdb's table, derived via immunoSEQ multiplex PCR, lists solely in-frame clones and lacks some. The sample records around 610,000 clones, approximately 96% being singletons. The sample consisted of naive CD8+ T cells sorted from blood. The receptor set was obtained from a woman aged 25 to 39 in good health. The CDR3 runs from the conserved cysteine through the conserved F or W. A D gene is named only where the DNA matches it firmly. Expanded clones are given a class, and other clones once, few, many or no size at all.

J gene	clone size	D gene	V gene	CDR3 protein	CDR3 DNA
TRBJ2-1	-	TRBD2	TRBV2	CASTLAGNEQFF	TGTGCCAGTACTCTAGCGGGCAATGAGCAGTTCTTC
TRBJ2-2	-	TRBD2	TRBV27	CASSWSGNAGELFF	TGTGCCAGCAGTTGGAGCGGGAACGCCGGGGAGCTGTTTTTT
TRBJ2-7	once	-	TRBV29-1	CSVEADAGNYEQYF	TGCAGCGTTGAAGCAGACGCGGGGAACTACGAGCAGTACTTC
TRBJ2-1	-	-	TRBV6-1	CASSEILGVQFF	TGTGCCAGCAGTGAAATCTTGGGGGTGCAGTTCTTC
TRBJ1-4	-	-	TRBV28	CASSLYRGTNEKLFF	TGTGCCAGCAGTTTATACCGCGGTACTAATGAAAAACTGTTTTTT
TRBJ2-1	-	-	TRBV27	CASVGGIGRNEQFF	TGTGCCAGCGTCGGCGGGATAGGGAGAAACGAGCAGTTCTTC
TRBJ2-5	-	TRBD1	TRBV28	CASSLTLGQGETQYF	TGTGCCAGCAGCCTTACGTTGGGACAGGGGGAGACCCAGTACTTC
TRBJ2-2	once	TRBD1	TRBV5-1	CASSFTGGYAGELFF	TGCGCCAGCAGCTTTACAGGGGGGTATGCCGGGGAGCTGTTTTTT
TRBJ2-3	-	-	TRBV2	CASRALTGPDTQYF	TGTGCCAGCAGGGCGTTGACGGGCCCAGATACGCAGTATTTT
TRBJ1-1	-	-	TRBV6-1	CASSAGVQGMNTEAFF	TGTGCCAGCAGTGCCGGCGTCCAGGGCATGAACACTGAAGCTTTCTTT
TRBJ2-3	-	TRBD1	TRBV6-5	CASSYFGQGTTDTQYF	TGTGCCAGCAGTTACTTCGGACAGGGGACGACAGATACGCAGTATTTT
TRBJ2-3	-	-	TRBV6-5	CASSHGGHTDTQYF	TGTGCCAGCAGCCATGGAGGACACACAGATACGCAGTATTTT
TRBJ1-2	-	-	TRBV27	CASKTGAGLTIPGRGYTF	TGTGCCAGCAAAACCGGGGCCGGACTGACGATACCCGGACGGGGCTACACCTTC
TRBJ2-7	-	-	TRBV7-2	CASSLLFAGIGEQYF	TGTGCCAGCAGCTTACTCTTTGCGGGGATTGGAGAGCAGTACTTC
TRBJ1-1	-	-	TRBV29-1	CSVVQGTEAFF	TGCAGCGTTGTCCAGGGGACTGAAGCTTTCTTT
TRBJ2-1	-	TRBD1	TRBV28	CASSFRGTYNEQFF	TGTGCCAGCAGTTTCAGGGGGACCTACAATGAGCAGTTCTTC
TRBJ2-1	-	-	TRBV20-1	CSAQQGWQFF	TGCAGTGCCCAACAGGGATGGCAGTTCTTC
TRBJ2-7	-	-	TRBV6-1	CASSVPFGGGGGYEQYF	TGTGCCAGCAGTGTCCCCTTCGGCGGGGGCGGCGGCTACGAGCAGTACTTC
TRBJ2-7	-	TRBD1	TRBV27	CASSYTGGSYEQYF	TGTGCCAGCAGCTATACAGGGGGAAGCTACGAGCAGTACTTC
TRBJ1-5	-	-	TRBV2	CASREQSGSNQPQHF	TGTGCCAGCAGGGAACAGTCGGGAAGCAATCAGCCCCAGCATTTT
TRBJ2-7	-	-	TRBV10-2	CASSEGIYEQYF	TGCGCCAGCAGTGAGGGCATCTACGAGCAGTACTTC
TRBJ1-5	-	TRBD1	TRBV29-1	CSVGRTPHRETGMCSNQPQHF	TGCAGCGTTGGACGTACACCCCACCGAGAGACAGGGATGTGCAGCAATCAGCCCCAGCATTTT
TRBJ2-7	-	-	TRBV28	CASSSWRVAGKKSTSTYEQYF	TGTGCCAGCAGTTCCTGGAGGGTGGCAGGGAAAAAATCCACCTCGACCTACGAGCAGTACTTC
TRBJ2-7	-	-	TRBV5-1	CASSSSGPQSSYEQYF	TGCGCCAGCAGCTCCTCCGGACCGCAGAGCTCCTACGAGCAGTACTTC
TRBJ2-7	-	-	TRBV2	CASSERGPQYF	TGTGCCAGCAGTGAACGCGGGCCCCAGTACTTC
TRBJ2-3	-	-	TRBV29-1	CSVKASIGDTQYF	TGCAGCGTGAAGGCGTCTATAGGGGATACGCAGTATTTT
TRBJ2-1	-	-	TRBV4-1	CASSQEGYYTNEQFF	TGCGCCAGCAGCCAAGAGGGCTATTATACCAATGAGCAGTTCTTC
TRBJ2-5	-	-	TRBV13	CASSSSGNRGGTQYF	TGTGCCAGCAGCTCCTCAGGTAACAGAGGAGGGACCCAGTACTTC
TRBJ1-5	-	-	TRBV28	CASSLFSSGEPQHF	TGTGCCAGCAGCTTATTCTCCTCTGGGGAACCCCAGCATTTT
TRBJ2-7	once	-	TRBV7-9	CASSLAGETYEQYF	TGTGCCAGCAGCTTAGCAGGTGAGACCTACGAGCAGTACTTC
TRBJ2-6	-	-	TRBV27	CASSPQVWGGASGANVLTF	TGTGCCAGCAGTCCCCAAGTTTGGGGAGGAGCCTCTGGGGCCAACGTCCTGACTTTC
TRBJ2-1	-	TRBD2	TRBV2	CASSATSGSTYNEQFF	TGTGCCAGCAGCGCGACTAGCGGGAGTACCTACAATGAGCAGTTCTTC
TRBJ1-1	-	-	TRBV7-6	CASSLDKSTEAFF	TGTGCCAGCAGCTTAGACAAGAGCACTGAAGCTTTCTTT
TRBJ1-4	-	TRBD1	TRBV28	CASRLTPDSRDRVGKLFF	TGTGCCAGCAGATTAACCCCGGACTCCCGGGACAGGGTTGGAAAACTGTTTTTT
TRBJ2-2	-	-	TRBV4-1	CASSRRDIPNTGELFF	TGCGCCAGCAGCCGCAGGGACATTCCGAACACCGGGGAGCTGTTTTTT
TRBJ2-7	-	-	TRBV30	CAWIVSGAEQYF	TGTGCCTGGATCGTTTCGGGGGCCGAGCAGTACTTC
TRBJ1-1	-	-	TRBV5-6	CASSLGGLTEAFF	TGTGCCAGCAGCTTGGGGGGGTTAACTGAAGCTTTCTTT
TRBJ1-5	-	TRBD1	TRBV5-6	CASSPRQGHQPQHF	TGTGCCAGCAGCCCTCGACAGGGACATCAGCCCCAGCATTTT
TRBJ2-1	once	TRBD2	TRBV6-5	CASSYSASGNEQFF	TGTGCCAGCAGTTACTCGGCTAGCGGCAATGAGCAGTTCTTC
TRBJ2-3	-	TRBD1	TRBV4-1	CASTTRQGAHTDTQYF	TGCGCCAGCACCACCCGACAGGGGGCTCACACAGATACGCAGTATTTT
TRBJ2-1	-	TRBD2	TRBV5-1	CASSLSRLAGGPGDVNEQFF	TGCGCCAGCAGCTTGTCTAGACTAGCGGGAGGTCCAGGTGATGTCAATGAGCAGTTCTTC
TRBJ2-7	-	-	TRBV27	CASSSGRGSGHEQYF	TGTGCCAGCAGCTCGGGCCGGGGGAGTGGCCACGAGCAGTACTTC
TRBJ2-7	-	-	TRBV5-1	CASSQIGGDEQYF	TGCGCCAGCAGCCAAATCGGAGGGGACGAGCAGTACTTC
TRBJ2-7	-	-	TRBV15	CATSEGEDSYEQYF	TGTGCCACCAGTGAGGGGGAAGATTCCTACGAGCAGTACTTC
TRBJ2-7	-	-	TRBV28	CASSLSLASYEQYF	TGTGCCAGCAGTTTATCTCTAGCGTCCTACGAGCAGTACTTC
TRBJ1-1	-	-	TRBV9	CASGPGDTEAFF	TGTGCCAGCGGGCCCGGGGACACTGAAGCTTTCTTT
TRBJ2-7	-	TRBD2	TRBV27	CASSGNPLAGGYEQYF	TGTGCCAGCAGTGGAAACCCCCTAGCGGGAGGGTACGAGCAGTACTTC
TRBJ2-5	-	-	TRBV19	CASTKSDSQETQYF	TGTGCCAGTACAAAAAGCGACAGCCAAGAGACCCAGTACTTC
TRBJ2-3	-	-	TRBV28	CASSLGTGFTDTQYF	TGTGCCAGTTCTTTGGGCACAGGGTTTACAGATACGCAGTATTTT
TRBJ2-7	-	TRBD2	TRBV5-6	CASSSSGTWTNPYEQYF	TGTGCCAGCAGCTCTAGCGGGACTTGGACTAACCCTTACGAGCAGTACTTC
TRBJ2-7	few	-	TRBV19	CASSKGQQMKF	TGTGCCAGTAGTAAGGGGCAACAAATGAAATTC
TRBJ2-3	-	TRBD2	TRBV5-4	CASSVGTSGGIDTQYF	TGTGCCAGCAGCGTAGGGACTAGCGGGGGTATTGATACGCAGTATTTT
TRBJ1-1	-	-	TRBV11-2	CASSLGIGQNTEAFF	TGTGCCAGCAGCTTAGGTATCGGACAAAACACTGAAGCTTTCTTT
TRBJ2-1	-	-	TRBV5-4	CASSRGGEGVNEQFF	TGTGCCAGCAGCCGCGGGGGAGAGGGGGTCAATGAGCAGTTCTTC
TRBJ2-7	-	-	TRBV20-1	CSAGENYEQYF	TGCAGTGCAGGAGAAAACTACGAGCAGTACTTC
TRBJ1-5	-	-	TRBV28	CASSFGYNQPQHF	TGTGCCAGCAGTTTTGGGTACAATCAGCCCCAGCATTTT
TRBJ2-7	-	-	TRBV27	CASSSRDKVYEQYF	TGTGCCAGCAGTTCTCGGGACAAGGTCTACGAGCAGTACTTC
TRBJ2-7	-	TRBD2	TRBV27	CASSLVLAGGPYEQYF	TGTGCCAGCAGTTTAGTACTAGCGGGAGGGCCATACGAGCAGTACTTC
TRBJ2-1	-	-	TRBV7-6	CASSLESSQYNEQFF	TGTGCCAGCAGCTTAGAATCCAGCCAGTACAATGAGCAGTTCTTC